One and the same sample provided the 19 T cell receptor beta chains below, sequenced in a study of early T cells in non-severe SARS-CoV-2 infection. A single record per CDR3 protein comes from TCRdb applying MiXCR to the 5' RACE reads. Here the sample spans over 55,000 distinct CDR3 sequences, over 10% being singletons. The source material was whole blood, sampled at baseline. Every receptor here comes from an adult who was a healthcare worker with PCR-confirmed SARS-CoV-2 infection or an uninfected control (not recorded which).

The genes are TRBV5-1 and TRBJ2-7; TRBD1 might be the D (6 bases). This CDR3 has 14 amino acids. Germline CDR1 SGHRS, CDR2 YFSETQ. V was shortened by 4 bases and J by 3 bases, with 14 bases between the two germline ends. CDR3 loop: CASSMGHSSYEQYF. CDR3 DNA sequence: TGCGCCAGCAGCATGGGACACTCCAGCTACGAGCAGTACTTC.

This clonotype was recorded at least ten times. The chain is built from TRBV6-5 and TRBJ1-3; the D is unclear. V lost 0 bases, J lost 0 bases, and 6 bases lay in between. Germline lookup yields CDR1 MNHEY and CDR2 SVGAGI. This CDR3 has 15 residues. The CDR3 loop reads CASSYSGGSGNTIYF. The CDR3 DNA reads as TGTGCCAGCAGTTACTCGGGCGGCTCTGGAAACACCATATATTTT.

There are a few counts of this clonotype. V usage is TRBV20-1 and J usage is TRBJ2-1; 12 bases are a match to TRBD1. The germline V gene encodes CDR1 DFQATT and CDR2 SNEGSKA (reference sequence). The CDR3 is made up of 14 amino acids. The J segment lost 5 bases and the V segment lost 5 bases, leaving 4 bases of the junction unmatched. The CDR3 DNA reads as TGCAGTGCTGGGGACAGGGGGCGGCACAATGAGCAGTTCTTC. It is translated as CSAGDRGRHNEQFF.

The CDR3 protein is CSVKRQGVTEAFF. CDR3 sequence (DNA): TGCAGCGTGAAACGACAGGGAGTGACTGAAGCTTTCTTT. V usage is TRBV29-1 and J usage is TRBJ1-1; TRBD1 agrees at 7 bases. Germline lookup yields CDR1 SQVTM and CDR2 ANQGSEA. The CDR3 length is 13 residues. The V and J ends lost 6 bases and 5 bases, in that order; junction bases with no gene match: 9.

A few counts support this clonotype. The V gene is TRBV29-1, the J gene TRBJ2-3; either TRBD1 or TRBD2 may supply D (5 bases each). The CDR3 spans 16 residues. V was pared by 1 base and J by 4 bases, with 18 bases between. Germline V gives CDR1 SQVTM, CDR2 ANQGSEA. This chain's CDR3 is CSVEGWRQGEPDTQYF. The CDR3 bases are TGCAGCGTTGAAGGGTGGCGGCAGGGAGAACCAGATACGCAGTATTTT.

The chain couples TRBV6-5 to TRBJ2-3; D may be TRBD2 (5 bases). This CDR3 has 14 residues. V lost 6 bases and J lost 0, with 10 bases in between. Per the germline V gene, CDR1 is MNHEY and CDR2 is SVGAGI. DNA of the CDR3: TGTGCCAGCAGAATAGGACTTAGCACAGATACGCAGTATTTT. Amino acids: CASRIGLSTDTQYF.

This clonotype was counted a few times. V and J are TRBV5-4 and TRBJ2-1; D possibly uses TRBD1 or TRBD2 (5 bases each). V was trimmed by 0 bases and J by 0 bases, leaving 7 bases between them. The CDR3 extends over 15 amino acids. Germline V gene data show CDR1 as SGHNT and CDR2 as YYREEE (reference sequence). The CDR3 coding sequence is TGTGCCAGCAGCTTGGAGGGGAGCTCCTACAATGAGCAGTTCTTC. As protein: CASSLEGSSYNEQFF. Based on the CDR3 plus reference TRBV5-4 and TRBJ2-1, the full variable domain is ETGVTQSPTHLIKTRGQQVTLRCSSQSGHNTVSWYQQALGQGPQFIFQYYREEENGRGNFPPRFSGLQFPNYSSELNVNALELDDSALYLCASSLEGSSYNEQFFGPGTRLTVL.

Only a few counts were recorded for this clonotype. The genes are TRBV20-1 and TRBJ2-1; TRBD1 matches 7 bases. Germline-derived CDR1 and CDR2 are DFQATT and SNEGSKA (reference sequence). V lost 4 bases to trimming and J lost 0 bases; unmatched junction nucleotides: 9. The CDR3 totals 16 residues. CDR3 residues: CSAIHLGTDSYNEQFF. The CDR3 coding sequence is TGCAGTGCTATACATTTGGGGACAGACTCCTACAATGAGCAGTTCTTC.

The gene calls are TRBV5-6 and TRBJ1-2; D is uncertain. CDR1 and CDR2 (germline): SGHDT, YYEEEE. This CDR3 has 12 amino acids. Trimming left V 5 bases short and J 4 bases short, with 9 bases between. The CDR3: CASSQTSYGYTF. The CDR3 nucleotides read TGTGCCAGCAGTCAGACATCCTATGGCTACACCTTC.

The CDR3 sequence is CASSGHVYTEAFF. For the CDR3, the DNA is TGTGCCAGCAGCGGGCATGTGTACACTGAAGCTTTCTTT. V is TRBV6-2 or TRBV6-3 and J is TRBJ1-1; D is ambiguous. Germline V CDR1 and CDR2: MNHEY, SVGEGT. Between the trimmed V and J ends, which lost 6 bases and 3 bases, there was a span of 11 bases. The CDR3 runs 13 residues.

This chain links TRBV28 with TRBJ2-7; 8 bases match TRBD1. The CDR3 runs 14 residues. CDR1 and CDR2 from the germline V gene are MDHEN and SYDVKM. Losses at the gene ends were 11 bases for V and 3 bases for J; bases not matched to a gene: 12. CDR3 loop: CAGCSRGPNYEQYF. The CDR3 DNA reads TGTGCCGGATGCTCCAGGGGGCCGAACTACGAGCAGTACTTC.

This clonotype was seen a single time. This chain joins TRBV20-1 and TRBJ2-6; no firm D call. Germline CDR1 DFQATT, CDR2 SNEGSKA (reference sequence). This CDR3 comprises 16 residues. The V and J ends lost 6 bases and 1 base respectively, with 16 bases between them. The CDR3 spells CSASSRTESGANVLTF. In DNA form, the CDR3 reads TGCAGTGCCTCATCTAGGACCGAGTCTGGGGCCAACGTCCTGACTTTC.

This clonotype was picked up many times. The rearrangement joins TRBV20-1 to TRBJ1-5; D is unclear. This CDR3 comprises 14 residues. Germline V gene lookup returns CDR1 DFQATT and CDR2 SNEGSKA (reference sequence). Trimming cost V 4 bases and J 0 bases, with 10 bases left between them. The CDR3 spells CSATGHLSNQPQHF. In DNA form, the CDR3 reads TGCAGTGCTACTGGGCACCTTAGCAATCAGCCCCAGCATTTT.

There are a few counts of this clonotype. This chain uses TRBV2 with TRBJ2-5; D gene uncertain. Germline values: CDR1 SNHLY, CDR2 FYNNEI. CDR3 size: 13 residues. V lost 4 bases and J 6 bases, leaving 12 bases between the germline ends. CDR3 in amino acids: CASSVGLGQTQYF. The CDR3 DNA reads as TGTGCCAGCAGTGTAGGGCTCGGGCAGACCCAGTACTTC.

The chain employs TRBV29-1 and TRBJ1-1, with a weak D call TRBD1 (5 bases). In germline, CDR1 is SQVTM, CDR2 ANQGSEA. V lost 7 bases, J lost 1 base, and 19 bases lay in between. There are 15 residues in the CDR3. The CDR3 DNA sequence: TGCAGCGCACAGCCATTAGGGGTCCGGAACACTGAAGCTTTCTTT. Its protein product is CSAQPLGVRNTEAFF.

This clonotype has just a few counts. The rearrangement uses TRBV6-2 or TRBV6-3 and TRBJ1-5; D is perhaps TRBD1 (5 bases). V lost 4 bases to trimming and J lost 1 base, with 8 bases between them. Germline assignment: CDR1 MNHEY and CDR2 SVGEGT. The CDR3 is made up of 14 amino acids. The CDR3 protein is CASSFPGSNQPQHF. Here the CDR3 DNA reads TGTGCCAGCAGTTTTCCAGGGAGCAATCAGCCCCAGCATTTT.

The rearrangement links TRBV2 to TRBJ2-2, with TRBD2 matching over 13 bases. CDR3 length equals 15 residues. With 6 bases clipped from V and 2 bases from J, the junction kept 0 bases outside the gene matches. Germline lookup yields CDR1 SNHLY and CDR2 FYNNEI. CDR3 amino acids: CASRGLAGNTGELFF. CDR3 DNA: TGTGCCAGCAGGGGACTAGCGGGAAACACCGGGGAGCTGTTTTTT.

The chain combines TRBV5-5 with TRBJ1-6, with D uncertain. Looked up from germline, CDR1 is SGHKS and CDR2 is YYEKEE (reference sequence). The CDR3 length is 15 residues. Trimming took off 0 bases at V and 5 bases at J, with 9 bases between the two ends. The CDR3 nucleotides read TGTGCCAGCAGCTTGGAGGGTCTTAATAATTCACCCCTCCACTTT. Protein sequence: CASSLEGLNNSPLHF. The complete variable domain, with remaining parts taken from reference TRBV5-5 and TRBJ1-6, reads DAGVTQSPTHLIKTRGQQVTLRCSPISGHKSVSWYQQVLGQGPQFIFQYYEKEERGRGNFPDRFSARQFPNYSSELNVNALLLGDSALYLCASSLEGLNNSPLHFGNGTRLTVT.

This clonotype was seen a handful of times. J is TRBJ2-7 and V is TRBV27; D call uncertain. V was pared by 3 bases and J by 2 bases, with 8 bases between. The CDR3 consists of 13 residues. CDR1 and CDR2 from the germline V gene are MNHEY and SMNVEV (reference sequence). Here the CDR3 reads CASSFSPTYEQYF. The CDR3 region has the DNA TGTGCCAGCAGTTTCTCCCCCACCTACGAGCAGTACTTC.